The 10 T cell receptor beta chains below all came from one sample that was sequenced in a study of blood T cell repertoires in COVID-19. Method: immunoSEQ multiplex PCR; TCRdb's copy keeps in-frame clones and lacks some. The table shows 65,000 or so clones, with nearly 80% occurring only once. The sequenced material came from peripheral blood. These receptors all come from a human donor in a cohort sampled during active COVID-19.

The chain uses TRBV7-9 and TRBJ1-2; D is uncertain. The CDR3 spans 14 residues. Germline V gene sequence: CDR1 SEHNR, CDR2 FQNEAQ (reference sequence). The V end lost 5 bases, the J end lost 8 bases, and 18 bases lay between the germline ends. The CDR3 loop reads CASSPHPNRDGYTF. The CDR3 DNA sequence: TGTGCCAGCAGCCCGCACCCAAACAGAGACGGCTACACCTTC.

This chain uses TRBV11-2 with TRBJ1-1, with D possibly matching TRBD1 (6 bases). V gave up 6 bases and J gave up 4 bases, with 12 bases separating them. Germline CDR1 and CDR2: SGHAT and FQNNGV. This CDR3 is built from 13 residues. The CDR3 bases are TGTGCCAGCAGACCACAGGGTCCCACTGAAGCTTTCTTT. Its translation is CASRPQGPTEAFF.

The rearrangement links TRBV18 to TRBJ2-1; 14 positions match TRBD2. The junction had 5 bases not matched to a gene; V was cut back by 3 bases and J by 4 bases. Germline CDR1 KGHSH, CDR2 LQKENI. The CDR3 extends over 17 amino acids. The CDR3 DNA sequence: TGTGCCAGCTCACCGGGACTAGCGGGAGTAACGTACAATGAGCAGTTCTTC. This translates into CASSPGLAGVTYNEQFF.

This chain uses TRBV5-1 with TRBJ1-3; 10 bases fit TRBD1. V dropped 4 bases and J dropped 6; count of bases not matched to a gene: 4. Germline values: CDR1 SGHRS, CDR2 YFSETQ. The CDR3 extends over 14 amino acids. The DNA for the CDR3 is TGCGCCAGCAGCCAAGGGACAGGGGAAAACACCATATATTTT. Translating it yields CASSQGTGENTIYF.

V usage is TRBV11-3 and J usage is TRBJ1-2; D gene ambiguous. CDR1 is SGHNT, CDR2 YENEEA, per germline. V gave up 5 bases and J gave up 6 bases, with 16 bases separating them. This CDR3 has 14 amino acids. Here the CDR3 DNA reads TGTGCCAGCAGCGGGGAGGGAATCATGGATGGCTACACCTTC. As protein: CASSGEGIMDGYTF.

The rearrangement uses TRBV27 and TRBJ2-3; D not resolved. CDR3 length equals 15 residues. The germline V gene encodes CDR1 MNHEY and CDR2 SMNVEV (reference sequence). V was pared by 5 bases and J by 0 bases, with 12 bases between. CDR3 sequence: CASSLTRLSTDTQYF. Here the CDR3 DNA reads TGTGCCAGCAGTCTAACCCGTCTCAGCACAGATACGCAGTATTTT.

This sequence joins TRBV5-1 and TRBJ1-2; TRBD1 matches 10 bases. The V and J ends lost 3 bases and 7 bases, in that order; junction bases with no gene match: 3. Germline values: CDR1 SGHRS, CDR2 YFSETQ. CDR3 length equals 13 residues. The CDR3 coding sequence is TGCGCCAGCAGCTCGGGGACAGGGGTTGGCTACACCTTC. Its translation is CASSSGTGVGYTF.

A few counts support this clone. The V call is TRBV5-1, the J call TRBJ2-7, with D hard to call. This CDR3 contains 13 residues. Between the trimmed V and J ends, which lost 7 bases and 2 bases, there was a span of 13 bases. CDR1 is SGHRS, CDR2 YFSETQ, per germline. CDR3 in DNA: TGCGCCAGCGGGCTCGACCCGACCTACGAGCAGTACTTC. It is translated as CASGLDPTYEQYF. The variable domain in full, with the rest retrieved from reference TRBV5-1 and TRBJ2-7, is KAGVTQTPRYLIKTRGQQVTLSCSPISGHRSVSWYQQTPGQGLQFLFEYFSETQRNKGNFPGRFSGRQFSNSRSEMNVSTLELGDSALYLCASGLDPTYEQYFGPGTRLTVT.

The sample holds a few counts of this clone. The rearrangement joins TRBV3-1 (or the pseudogene TRBV3-2) to TRBJ1-6; TRBD1 might be the D (5 bases). Germline-derived CDR1 and CDR2 are LGHDT and YNNKEL (reference sequence). CDR3 size: 13 residues. The V end was cut by 0 bases, the J end by 14 bases, with 11 bases between. DNA of the CDR3: TGTGCCAGCAGCCAAGACAGGGTTGGATCCCTCCACTTT. Its translation: CASSQDRVGSLHF.

The chain uses TRBV12-3 or TRBV12-4 and TRBJ2-1; 7 bases are shared with TRBD1. V trimming: 3 bases; J trimming: 8 bases; junction bases outside the gene matches: 4. The CDR3 spans 13 residues. The CDR3 coding sequence is TGTGCCAGCAGTTTCCGACAGGGCGATGAGCAGTTCTTC. Its translation is CASSFRQGDEQFF.